These 28 T cell receptor beta chains originate from one sample sequenced in a study of CD8 T cells in ankylosing spondylitis. These receptors have no identified antigens. Whole-study results and caveats: What seemed typical of ankylosing spondylitis blood was a TCR beta motif built from about eight highly homologous variants.

MiXCR was run by TCRdb on the 5' RACE reads, yielding one entry per CDR3 protein. The repertoire holds fewer than 550,000 distinct CDR3 sequences, with about 5.2% as singletons. Sequenced: blood, either unsorted or a sorted T cell fraction (not recorded which). Source of these receptors: a male donor with ankylosing spondylitis.

This clonotype was recorded at least ten times. This chain uses TRBV3-1 with TRBJ1-3; D call uncertain. V was pared by 1 base and J by 4 bases, with 11 bases between. Germline CDR1 LGHDT, CDR2 YNNKEL (reference sequence). CDR3 length: 15 amino acids. For the CDR3, the DNA is TGTGCCAGCAGCCAAGTTCACATTCTAGGAAACACCATATATTTT. Translation: CASSQVHILGNTIYF.

There are a few counts of this clonotype. J is TRBJ2-3 and V is TRBV11-3; the D gene is possibly TRBD2 (5 bases). Trimming cost V 5 bases and J 6 bases, with 12 bases left between them. The length of the CDR3 is 13 residues. Germline values: CDR1 SGHNT, CDR2 YENEEA. The CDR3 region has the DNA TGTGCCAGCAGCCCAGGACTGGGGGATACGCAGTATTTT. This translates into CASSPGLGDTQYF.

Concerning this clonotype: A clone one base away is much larger, so this may be a read error. The rearrangement joins TRBV11-2 to TRBJ2-2; perhaps TRBD2 as D (5 bases). Germline values: CDR1 SGHAT, CDR2 FQNNGV. The CDR3 length is 16 residues. Trimming took 2 bases from V and 5 from J, leaving 15 bases between them. This CDR3 is CASSLTVLESTGELFF. The CDR3 DNA sequence: TGTGCCAGCAGCTTAACGGTACTAGAAAGTACCGGGGAGCTGTTTTTT.

The chain employs TRBV4-1 and TRBJ2-7; possibly TRBD1 for D (5 bases). The germline V and J ends were trimmed by 1 base and 9 bases, with 16 bases remaining between them. The CDR3 runs to 14 residues. The V gene's germline CDR1 is MGHRA and CDR2 YSYEKL. This chain's CDR3 is CASSQAAGKFGQYF. The CDR3 DNA reads TGCGCCAGCAGCCAAGCAGCAGGGAAGTTCGGGCAGTACTTC.

This clonotype was picked up many times. The gene calls are TRBV6-2 or TRBV6-3 and TRBJ2-1; D not certain. There are 16 residues in the CDR3. Between the trimmed V and J ends, which lost 0 bases and 0 bases, there was a span of 9 bases. Per the germline V gene, CDR1 is MNHEY and CDR2 is SVGEGT. CDR3 sequence: CASSYSPVSSYNEQFF. CDR3 sequence (DNA): TGTGCCAGCAGTTACTCGCCGGTGAGCTCCTACAATGAGCAGTTCTTC.

Ten or more counts support this clonotype. The chain combines TRBV20-1 with TRBJ2-2; 9 bases agree with TRBD1. The V gene's germline CDR1 is DFQATT and CDR2 SNEGSKA (reference sequence). This CDR3 comprises 15 residues. The junction had 11 bases not matched to a gene; V was cut back by 6 bases and J by 6 bases. The CDR3 sequence: CSAPAGTGFPGELFF. CDR3 coding DNA: TGCAGTGCCCCGGCGGGGACAGGGTTCCCCGGGGAGCTGTTTTTT.

The table lists this clonotype with many counts. The chain uses TRBV12-3 or TRBV12-4 and TRBJ2-1; 9 nucleotides align to TRBD2. The CDR3 extends over 14 amino acids. V gave up 6 bases and J gave up 3 bases; unmatched junction bases: 3. CDR3: CASSQAGGYNEQFF. The CDR3 DNA reads as TGTGCCAGCAGCCAAGCGGGGGGCTACAATGAGCAGTTCTTC.

This clonotype appeared many times. The chain employs TRBV5-1 and TRBJ1-1; 8 nucleotides align to TRBD1. The CDR3 loop spans 18 amino acids. Trimming removed 3 bases from V and 0 bases from J; junction bases left unmatched: 13. CDR1 is SGHRS, CDR2 YFSETQ, per germline. The CDR3: CASSSSLAGGWLNTEAFF. In DNA form, the CDR3 reads TGCGCCAGCAGCTCCTCCCTGGCAGGGGGCTGGCTGAACACTGAAGCTTTCTTT.

This clonotype was recorded many times. V usage is TRBV20-1 and J usage is TRBJ2-7, with TRBD1 matching 10 bases. V was clipped by 2 bases and J by 7 bases; unmatched bases: 11. CDR3 size: 15 residues. Germline V gene sequence: CDR1 DFQATT, CDR2 SNEGSKA (reference sequence). CDR3 bases: TGCAGTGCTAGAACTCCTGGACAGGGGGACGGTGAGCAGTACTTC. Amino acid sequence: CSARTPGQGDGEQYF.

The table lists this clonotype with many counts. V and J are TRBV5-1 and TRBJ2-1, with 7 bases identical to TRBD1. There are 15 residues in the CDR3. Trimming cost V 3 bases and J 5 bases; bases outside gene matches: 8. The germline V gene has CDR1 SGHRS and CDR2 YFSETQ. This CDR3 is CASSSRDSIDNEQFF. CDR3 bases: TGCGCCAGCAGCTCCCGGGACAGTATTGACAATGAGCAGTTCTTC.

This clonotype appeared many times. The chain recombines TRBV29-1 with TRBJ2-7; D ambiguous. Germline V lookup: CDR1 SQVTM, CDR2 ANQGSEA. The CDR3 has 14 residues. Trimming pared 4 bases from V and 1 base from J, leaving 14 bases between. In nucleotides, the CDR3 is TGCAGCGTTGTACTCCTCGGCAGTTCCTACGAGCAGTACTTC. Protein product: CSVVLLGSSYEQYF.

There are many counts of this clonotype. This could be a read error, since a much larger clone is one nucleotide away. The J gene is TRBJ2-2, the V gene TRBV4-2, with D unresolved. With 2 bases removed from V and 3 bases from J, the gap between germline ends came to 1 base. This CDR3 comprises 12 residues. Germline CDR1 LGHNA, CDR2 YNFKEQ. The CDR3 DNA sequence: TGTGCCAGCAGCCAACACACCGGGGAGCTGTTTTTT. Amino acids: CASSQHTGELFF.

This clonotype was seen repeatedly, ten times or more. This chain joins TRBV7-6 and TRBJ2-2; 7 nucleotides align to TRBD1. The germline V gene encodes CDR1 SGHVS and CDR2 FNYEAQ. Trimming took 0 bases from V and 7 from J; bases not matched to a gene: 5. This CDR3 spans 15 amino acids. In DNA form, the CDR3 reads TGTGCCAGCAGCTTAGCGACAGGGTCAGGCGGGGAGCTGTTTTTT. Its protein product is CASSLATGSGGELFF.

In its sample, this clonotype was seen many times. The chain has TRBV12-5 and TRBJ1-2; possible D gene TRBD1, 5 bases. V was pared by 7 bases and J by 3 bases, with 9 bases between. This CDR3 is 12 amino acids long. Germline assignment: CDR1 LGHNT and CDR2 FRNRAP. CDR3 coding DNA: TGTGCTAGTGAAGGAGGGGACTATGGCTACACCTTC. Translated: CASEGGDYGYTF.

V and J are TRBV3-1 and TRBJ2-2, with D unresolved. V gave up 4 bases and J gave up 5 bases, with 11 bases separating them. The CDR3 covers 14 residues. In germline, CDR1 is LGHDT, CDR2 YNNKEL (reference sequence). CDR3 nucleotide sequence: TGTGCCAGCAGCCTAATGAGTGGGACCGGGGAGCTGTTTTTT. Protein sequence: CASSLMSGTGELFF. The full variable domain, its missing parts supplied by reference TRBV3-1 and TRBJ2-2, is DTAVSQTPKYLVTQMGNDKSIKCEQNLGHDTMYWYKQDSKKFLKIMFSYNNKELIINETVPNRFSPKSPDKAHLNLHINSLELGDSAVYFCASSLMSGTGELFFGEGSRLTVL.

At least ten counts were recorded for this clonotype. The chain recombines TRBV11-2 with TRBJ1-6; 9 bases are shared with TRBD1. This CDR3 has 18 residues. J gave up 14 bases and V 4 bases, and 21 bases lay outside the gene matches. Germline lookup yields CDR1 SGHAT and CDR2 FQNNGV. CDR3 sequence: CASSSYPLVQGASISLHF. CDR3 in DNA: TGTGCCAGCAGCTCGTACCCCCTCGTACAGGGGGCTAGTATATCCCTCCACTTT.

In its sample, this clonotype was seen many times. The V gene is TRBV10-3, the J gene TRBJ2-7; possibly TRBD1 or TRBD2 for D (7 bases each). Trimming left V 6 bases short and J 4 bases short, with 22 bases between. This CDR3 comprises 16 residues. Looked up from germline, CDR1 is ENHRY and CDR2 is SYGVKD. Here the CDR3 reads CAISVESGTVVYEQYF. CDR3 DNA: TGTGCCATCAGCGTAGAAAGCGGGACAGTCGTTTACGAGCAGTACTTC.

This clonotype was counted ten times or more. The V call is TRBV28, the J call TRBJ1-5, with TRBD1 as a possible D gene (5 bases). The CDR3 loop spans 16 amino acids. The V end lost 6 bases, the J end lost 2 bases, and 17 bases lay between the germline ends. Germline-derived CDR1 and CDR2 are MDHEN and SYDVKM. CDR3 sequence reads: CASSWDPKAGNQPQHF. CDR3 in DNA: TGTGCCAGCAGCTGGGACCCGAAGGCGGGCAATCAGCCCCAGCATTTT.

The table lists this clonotype with many counts. This sequence joins TRBV10-3 and TRBJ1-1; maybe TRBD1 (5 bases). Germline CDR1 ENHRY, CDR2 SYGVKD. V lost 0 bases, J lost 0 bases, and 14 bases lay in between. The CDR3 length is 17 residues. This CDR3 is CAISESGLGLMNTEAFF. The CDR3 DNA reads TGTGCCATCAGTGAGTCGGGTCTGGGGCTGATGAACACTGAAGCTTTCTTT.

This clonotype was detected ten times or more. The V gene is TRBV21-1, the J gene TRBJ2-5; the DNA was not used to check the table's D call, TRBD1. TRBV21-1 is classified as a pseudogene. This CDR3 is 17 amino acids long. Here the CDR3 DNA reads TGTGCCAGCAGCAAAGGTTTCAGGGGGCCGTACCAAGAGACCCAGTACTTC. Its translation is CASSKGFRGPYQETQYF.

In this sample, this clonotype turned up a few times. The CDR3: CASSLVPMFGRGTYEQYF. CDR3 DNA: TGTGCCAGCAGCTTAGTTCCTATGTTTGGCAGGGGAACCTACGAGCAGTACTTC. The chain carries TRBV11-2 and TRBJ2-7; weak D call: TRBD1 (6 bases). Germline-derived CDR1 and CDR2 are SGHAT and FQNNGV. Trimming took off 1 base at V and 2 bases at J, with 21 bases between the two ends. The CDR3 loop spans 18 amino acids.

This clonotype was observed many times. The chain combines TRBV7-2 with TRBJ2-3; possibly TRBD2 for D (6 bases). CDR3 length: 18 amino acids. Trimming removed 3 bases at V and 1 base at J, with 20 bases between. CDR1 SGHTA and CDR2 FQGNSA come from the germline V gene. DNA of the CDR3: TGTGCCAGCAGCTTCTCGATTTGGCGGGGAGGAGGCACAGATACGCAGTATTTT. This translates into CASSFSIWRGGGTDTQYF.

In its sample, this clonotype was seen many times. The chain carries TRBV12-3 or TRBV12-4 and TRBJ2-1, with D perhaps assigned TRBD1 or TRBD2 (5 bases each). This CDR3 has 17 amino acids. V was pared by 5 bases and J by 1 base, with 18 bases between. CDR3 nucleotide sequence: TGTGCCAGCAGTGAGGTGAGGGGTCAAATTTCCTACAATGAGCAGTTCTTC. As protein: CASSEVRGQISYNEQFF.

This clonotype was observed many times. V gene TRBV15 combines with J gene TRBJ1-1, with D perhaps matching TRBD1 (6 bases). CDR1 and CDR2 from the germline V gene are LNHNV and YYDKDF (reference sequence). This CDR3 contains 16 residues. Between the trimmed V and J ends, which lost 0 bases and 8 bases, there was a span of 19 bases. CDR3 DNA: TGTGCCACCAGCAGAGATGGAATGGGGGGCCTAGAGGAAGCTTTCTTT. As protein: CATSRDGMGGLEEAFF. The complete variable domain, with remaining parts taken from reference TRBV15 and TRBJ1-1, reads DAMVIQNPRYQVTQFGKPVTLSCSQTLNHNVMYWYQQKSSQAPKLLFHYYDKDFNNEADTPDNFQSRRPNTSFCFLDIRSPGLGDTAMYLCATSRDGMGGLEEAFFGQGTRLTVV.

This clonotype has at least ten counts. The chain joins TRBV7-2 to TRBJ1-5; D is uncertain. The CDR3 is 14 amino acids. The germline CDR1 and CDR2 sequences are SGHTA and FQGNSA. Trimming left V 2 bases short and J 7 bases short, with 12 bases between. The DNA for the CDR3 is TGTGCCAGCAGCTTATTGTGGGGATCGCAGCCCCAGCATTTT. Protein product: CASSLLWGSQPQHF.

This clonotype came up many times. The chain couples TRBV11-2 to TRBJ2-1; 8 bases agree with TRBD1. With V trimmed by 2 bases and J by 0 bases, 9 bases remained unmatched. Germline loops: CDR1 SGHAT, CDR2 FQNNGV. The length of the CDR3 is 18 residues. The CDR3 here is CASSLWQGAESSYNEQFF. CDR3 nucleotides: TGTGCCAGCAGCTTATGGCAGGGGGCGGAAAGCTCCTACAATGAGCAGTTCTTC.

This clonotype was picked up many times. The V gene is TRBV12-3 or TRBV12-4, the J gene TRBJ1-2; a possible D gene is TRBD1 (6 bases). This CDR3 contains 14 residues. The germline V and J ends were trimmed by 0 bases and 4 bases, with 9 bases remaining between them. The CDR3 spells CASSLAGAGYGYTF. Written as DNA, the CDR3 is TGTGCCAGCAGTTTAGCGGGGGCTGGCTATGGCTACACCTTC.

This clonotype was recorded at least ten times. The genes are TRBV6-2 or TRBV6-3 and TRBJ1-1; D is unresolved. V shed 4 bases and J shed 5 bases, with 17 bases lying between them. The V gene's germline CDR1 is MNHEY and CDR2 SVGEGT. This CDR3 has 15 amino acids. The CDR3 reads CASSWEPSWETEAFF. CDR3 nucleotides: TGTGCCAGCAGTTGGGAACCAAGTTGGGAGACTGAAGCTTTCTTT.